The TCR beta chain under discussion was sequenced for a study of shared clonotypes between healthy human individuals. Produced via immunoSEQ multiplex PCR; TCRdb's table is partial and in-frame only. The repertoire consists of hundreds of thousands of clones, with around 97% occurring once and the leading ten covering about 0.06%. Trimming took off 6 bases at V and 4 bases at J, with 15 bases between the two ends. The CDR3 is 14 residues long. The germline CDR1 and CDR2 sequences are MDHEN and SYDVKM. All the donors were Caucasian adults who lived in Nashville, Tennessee. Sequencing was carried out using naive CD4+ T cells sorted from blood. The sample's subset: CD45RA+ positively selected. The chain uses TRBV28 and TRBJ1-2; tentatively, D is TRBD1 (5 bases). This clonotype originated in a woman younger than 45 in good health. CDR3 sequence: CASSQTGRRYGYTF. CDR3 bases: TGTGCCAGCAGCCAGACGGGACGACGCTATGGCTACACCTTC.